Presented here are 8 T cell receptor beta chains from one specimen sequenced in a study of blood T cell repertoires in COVID-19. Profiling relied on immunoSEQ multiplex PCR, and the TCRdb table lists in-frame clones only, not all of them. The sample holds a few hundred thousand clones; about nine tenths are singletons and the top ten take roughly 2%. The sample consisted of peripheral blood. The source of these receptors is a woman aged 45-65 years who had recovered from COVID-19.

The chain uses TRBV7-2 and TRBJ1-2; D is ambiguous. CDR3 length: 12 residues. The V gene's germline CDR1 is SGHTA and CDR2 FQGNSA. Trimming shortened V by 2 bases and J by 7 bases, and 8 bases separated the two germline ends. Written as DNA, the CDR3 is TGTGCCAGCAGCTTATTACGGGTTGGCTACACCTTC. Translating gives CASSLLRVGYTF.

J is TRBJ2-5 and V is TRBV5-1, with 7 bases that match TRBD2. The V gene end was trimmed by 1 base and the J gene end by 2 bases; junction bases not matched to a gene: 5. The CDR3 is 15 amino acids. Per the germline V gene, CDR1 is SGHRS and CDR2 is YFSETQ. CDR3 DNA: TGCGCCAGCAGCTTGTACCAGCGGGGACAAGAGACCCAGTACTTC. Its protein product is CASSLYQRGQETQYF.

The CDR3 DNA is TGTGCCAGCAGCGTTATACAGGGCATTCAGTACTTC. This gives the protein CASSVIQGIQYF. The chain has TRBV7-2 and TRBJ2-4; a possible D gene is TRBD1 (6 bases). Germline loops: CDR1 SGHTA, CDR2 FQGNSA. This CDR3 contains 12 residues. V lost 5 bases, J lost 9 bases, and 11 bases lay in between.

This chain joins TRBV30 and TRBJ1-2; D might be TRBD1 (5 bases). V lost 2 bases and J 8 bases, leaving 15 bases between the germline ends. The germline gives CDR1 GTSNPN, CDR2 SVGIG (reference sequence). The CDR3 is 13 residues long. The DNA for the CDR3 is TGTGCCTGGAGTCCAGGGACTGCCTTAGGCTACACCTTC. Amino acids: CAWSPGTALGYTF.

This clone is a singleton in its sample. The rearrangement joins TRBV24-1 to TRBJ2-1, with 7 positions matching TRBD1. The CDR3 loop spans 16 amino acids. V lost 4 bases to trimming and J lost 2 bases; unmatched junction nucleotides: 7. Per the germline V gene, CDR1 is KGHDR and CDR2 is SFDVKD. Here the CDR3 DNA reads TGTGCCACCAGTGACCCGACAGGGATGGCCTACAATGAGCAGTTCTTC. Amino acid sequence: CATSDPTGMAYNEQFF.

The chain uses TRBV19 and TRBJ2-7; D is possibly TRBD1 (5 bases). V shed 3 bases and J shed 7 bases, with 16 bases lying between them. The CDR3 is 14 residues long. The germline CDR1 and CDR2 sequences are LNHDA and SQIVND (reference sequence). CDR3 in DNA: TGTGCCAGTAGTATGTCCAGGGTCCTTGGGGAGCAGTACTTC. Amino acids: CASSMSRVLGEQYF.

The chain recombines TRBV30 with TRBJ1-4, with 8 nucleotides matching TRBD1. The CDR3 is 16 residues long. Trimming at V came to 2 bases and at J to 5 bases, leaving 10 bases not matched to a gene. The germline V gene encodes CDR1 GTSNPN and CDR2 SVGIG (reference sequence). The CDR3 coding sequence is TGTGCCTGGAGTTCTCCTATGGACAGGGCAAATGAAAAACTGTTTTTT. This encodes CAWSSPMDRANEKLFF.

This sequence joins TRBV11-2 and TRBJ1-2; tentatively, D is TRBD1 (5 bases). The germline V gene encodes CDR1 SGHAT and CDR2 FQNNGV. The CDR3 covers 15 residues. V lost 1 base and J lost 5, with 14 bases in between. The CDR3 nucleotides are TGTGCCAGCAGCTTAGGCCCGGGACTGGCTTATGGCTACACCTTC. Translation gives CASSLGPGLAYGYTF. The full variable domain, with the rest looked up from reference TRBV11-2 and TRBJ1-2, is EAGVAQSPRYKIIEKRQSVAFWCNPISGHATLYWYQQILGQGPKLLIQFQNNGVVDDSQLPKDRFSAERLKGVDSTLKIQPAKLEDSAVYLCASSLGPGLAYGYTFGSGTRLTVV.